What follows is one T cell receptor beta chain and its context. This sample was included in a study of OX40 agonist ivuxolimab in advanced cancers. V trimming: 6 bases; J trimming: 5 bases; junction bases outside the gene matches: 3. Per the germline V gene, CDR1 is MDHEN and CDR2 is SYDVKM. The CDR3 totals 12 residues. Profiling relied on immunoSEQ multiplex PCR, and the TCRdb table lists in-frame clones only, not all of them. The data show roughly 80,000 clones, just under 90% seen once. The sequencing used CD4+ or CD8+ T cells sorted from blood, collected in a trial of the OX40 agonist ivuxolimab. The TCR comes from an adult with an advanced solid tumor such as melanoma, head and neck, liver or kidney cancer. The chain links TRBV28 to TRBJ1-2; 7 bases fit TRBD1. The CDR3 DNA sequence: TGTGCCAGCAGGGGGACAGAGTATGGCTACACCTTC. Amino acid sequence: CASRGTEYGYTF.